This TCR beta chain emerged from a study of monozygotic twins with cystic fibrosis. This CDR3 is 13 amino acids long. Germline trimming cut 6 bases from V and 6 bases from J; bases unmatched to any gene: 6. The germline V gene has CDR1 MNHEY and CDR2 SMNVEV (reference sequence). Comment on this clone: Its antigen is unidentified.

Points from the study as a whole: Clonality was generally low (median around 0.01), higher in the most severe patients.

The repertoire was sequenced with immunoSEQ multiplex PCR; TCRdb's copy has only in-frame clones and lacks some. The table records 30,000 to 35,000 clones, just over 95% of them present only once. The origin of this receptor is a girl aged 2 to 9 with cystic fibrosis. V is TRBV27 and J is TRBJ1-1, with TRBD1 matching over 8 bases. Sequencing was performed on blood. The CDR3 is CASRKDRVAEAFF. CDR3 nucleotide sequence: TGTGCCAGCAGAAAGGACAGGGTTGCTGAAGCTTTCTTT.